This T cell receptor beta chain was identified in a study of T cells in narcolepsy. Background on the study: Donors had narcolepsy type 1 or type 2, or were healthy controls.

Trimming shortened V by 5 bases and J by 10 bases, and 9 bases separated the two germline ends. CDR1 and CDR2 (germline): SGHDN, FVKESK. The CDR3 has 12 residues. This clone was observed a handful of times. The antigen is not known. Repertoires were generated with immunoSEQ multiplex PCR, while TCRdb's copy carries only in-frame clones and drops some. Of some 30,000 clones in the sample, 80% are singletons; the top ten hold about 1%. Study-level findings and limits: No autoreactive T cell clone sequences appeared in some memory CD4+ repertoires. Comparing one patient's CSF and blood CD4+ clonotypes highlighted HCRT- and TRIB2-specific autoreactive clonotypes. Reportedly, autoreactive clonotypes were serially detected in patients' blood but not controls'.

V and J are TRBV14 and TRBJ1-6, with D unclear. This clonotype was obtained from a human donor in good health. The material sequenced was memory (CD45RA-) CD4+ T cells from blood. CDR3 residues: CASSNRASPLHF. DNA of the CDR3: TGTGCCAGCAGCAATCGGGCCTCACCCCTCCACTTT.